This T cell receptor beta chain was identified during a study of T cell responses to AZD1222 COVID-19 vaccine. Study information: Doses given second, at about 4 or about 12 weeks, were pooled. The study, taken as a whole, reports: CD4 TCRs linked to vaccination spanned spike, dominating at 160-218 and 743-854.

A remark on this clone: Its target is unknown.

The data were produced by immunoSEQ multiplex PCR, yet TCRdb's version contains in-frame clones alone and is incomplete. The sample records about 160,000 clones, about 95% being singletons. The V gene's germline CDR1 is KGHDR and CDR2 SFDVKD. Trimming shortened V by 5 bases and J by 3 bases, and 14 bases separated the two germline ends. This CDR3 has 15 amino acids. The rearrangement joins TRBV24-1 to TRBJ2-3, with a possible D match to TRBD1 (5 bases). The sample in question was peripheral blood, obtained on day 0 of AZD1222 vaccination. This clonotype was sampled from an adult in good health. The CDR3 region is CATSGSQGRTDTQYF. The DNA of the CDR3 is TGTGCCACCAGTGGCTCCCAGGGTAGGACAGATACGCAGTATTTT.